The 24 T cell receptor beta chains presented below share a single source sample, sequenced in a study of T cells in Graves' hyperthyroidism and ophthalmopathy. Amplification of TCR beta CDR3 regions was performed using RNA transcripts as template. HTBI primers were employed in a first-round RT-PCR of the TCR CDR3. Each CDR3 protein gets one entry after TCRdb re-called the multiplex PCR reads with MiXCR. Here the sample spans over 550,000 distinct CDR3 sequences, 16% being singletons. Sequences were obtained from blood. These receptors all stem from a woman between 18 and 30 years old with Graves' hyperthyroidism.

Ten or more counts support this clonotype. CDR3 residues: CASSFTLGGEQFF. CDR3 coding DNA: TGTGCCAGCAGCTTCACATTGGGAGGCGAGCAGTTCTTC. This rearrangement joins TRBV7-9 to TRBJ2-1, with D maybe TRBD2 (6 bases). The V gene lost 3 bases and the J gene lost 10 bases, with 13 bases spanning the gap. CDR1 SEHNR and CDR2 FQNEAQ come from the germline V gene (reference sequence). The CDR3 covers 13 residues.

This clonotype was detected ten times or more. The CDR3 coding sequence is TGTGCCAGCTCCCCCACGGGAGGGTCGGACAATGAGCAGTTCTTC. Amino acids: CASSPTGGSDNEQFF. The rearrangement uses TRBV28 and TRBJ2-1; 8 bases are shared with TRBD2. Trimming cost V 8 bases and J 5 bases; bases outside gene matches: 11. Per germline, CDR1 MDHEN and CDR2 SYDVKM. The CDR3 runs to 15 residues.

This clonotype was observed a handful of times. The J gene is TRBJ2-7, the V gene TRBV15; D gene unclear. CDR1 is LNHNV and CDR2 is YYDKDF in the germline V gene (reference sequence). This CDR3 is 14 amino acids long. V lost 0 bases to trimming and J lost 0 bases, with 6 bases between them. CDR3 loop: CATSRDWGSYEQYF. Here the CDR3 DNA reads TGTGCCACCAGCAGAGATTGGGGCTCCTACGAGCAGTACTTC.

The rearrangement joins TRBV7-2 to TRBJ2-7, with D perhaps TRBD1 (6 bases). Trimming took off 1 base at V and 3 bases at J, with 10 bases between the two ends. CDR3 length: 14 amino acids. The V gene's germline CDR1 is SGHTA and CDR2 FQGNSA. The chain's CDR3 is CASSLDRAVYEQYF. The CDR3 DNA reads TGTGCCAGCAGCTTAGACAGGGCTGTCTACGAGCAGTACTTC.

This clonotype was counted only a few times. V is TRBV7-9 and J is TRBJ2-1, with 9 bases fitting TRBD2. Trimming cost V 1 base and J 5 bases; bases outside gene matches: 12. From germline, CDR1 is SEHNR and CDR2 FQNEAQ (reference sequence). CDR3 length equals 18 residues. The CDR3 DNA reads as TGTGCCAGCAGCTTAGTCGGGCAATGGCGGGAGGGCCACAATGAGCAGTTCTTC. Its protein product is CASSLVGQWREGHNEQFF.

The rearrangement uses TRBV3-1 and TRBJ2-1; maybe TRBD2 (5 bases). Looked up from germline, CDR1 is LGHDT and CDR2 is YNNKEL (reference sequence). Trimming stripped 6 bases from V and 3 bases from J, with 15 bases between. The CDR3 contains 15 residues. The chain's CDR3 is CASRARSGGYNEQFF. The CDR3 region has the DNA TGTGCCAGCAGAGCGCGGAGCGGAGGCTACAATGAGCAGTTCTTC.

Note on this clonotype: Just one base apart from a much larger clone, this may be a read error. This chain links TRBV12-3 or TRBV12-4 with TRBJ2-1; 9 bases agree with TRBD1. The CDR3 is 15 residues long. DNA for the CDR3: TGTGCCAGCATCATGGGACAGGGTCAATACAATGGGCAGTTCTTC. Translating gives CASIMGQGQYNGQFF.

This clonotype was observed a handful of times. CDR3 coding DNA: TGTGCCAGCACCTTGACAGGGTCCTACAATGAGCAGTTCTTC. Amino acid sequence: CASTLTGSYNEQFF. The chain is built from TRBV27 and TRBJ2-1, with 7 bases aligning to TRBD1. Unmatched junction bases numbered 4, after V lost 7 bases and J lost 1 base. The CDR3 length is 14 residues. Looked up from germline, CDR1 is MNHEY and CDR2 is SMNVEV (reference sequence).

V gene TRBV7-9 combines with J gene TRBJ1-1, with D uncertain. This CDR3 is built from 13 residues. Germline V gene sequence: CDR1 SEHNR, CDR2 FQNEAQ (reference sequence). V lost 3 bases, J lost 11 bases, and 16 bases lay in between. The CDR3 DNA follows: TGTGCCAGCAGCTTTCACGTTGGGTTTGGGGCTTTCTTT. Amino acid sequence: CASSFHVGFGAFF.

J is TRBJ1-2 and V is TRBV19, with D tentatively TRBD1 (5 bases). Trimming cost V 3 bases and J 7 bases, with 12 bases left between them. The CDR3 is made up of 13 amino acids. Germline CDR1 is LNHDA and CDR2 is SQIVND (reference sequence). This chain's CDR3 is CASSMEGRLGYTF. CDR3 DNA sequence: TGTGCCAGTAGTATGGAGGGGCGACTTGGCTACACCTTC.

This clonotype was observed a few times. The rearrangement joins TRBV2 to TRBJ2-2; 9 nucleotides line up with TRBD1. CDR1 is SNHLY, CDR2 FYNNEI, per germline. CDR3 length: 19 residues. V shed 0 bases and J 2 bases; nucleotides not matched to a gene: 10. The CDR3 loop reads CASSEARDRDLANTGELFF. The CDR3, as DNA: TGTGCCAGCAGTGAAGCGCGGGACAGGGACCTCGCAAACACCGGGGAGCTGTTTTTT.

This clonotype was seen once. The V and J genes are TRBV4-3 and TRBJ1-6, with 8 bases fitting TRBD1. Germline values: CDR1 LGHNA, CDR2 YSLEER. CDR3 length: 18 amino acids. V gave up 0 bases and J gave up 5 bases; unmatched junction bases: 9. The CDR3 region is CASSQEGGQVGDNSPLHF. The CDR3 DNA is TGCGCCAGCAGCCAAGAAGGGGGACAGGTGGGGGATAATTCACCCCTCCACTTT.

This clonotype has a count of ten or more. V gene TRBV13 combines with J gene TRBJ1-1; D might be TRBD1 (5 bases). Trimming left V 4 bases short and J 1 base short, with 10 bases between. The CDR3 contains 14 residues. Germline V gives CDR1 PRHDT, CDR2 FYEKMQ (reference sequence). The CDR3: CASSSGLKNTEAFF. The CDR3 DNA follows: TGTGCCAGCAGCTCGGGACTCAAGAACACTGAAGCTTTCTTT. Full variable domain (rest looked up from reference TRBV13 and TRBJ1-1): AAGVIQSPRHLIKEKRETATLKCYPIPRHDTVYWYQQGPGQDPQFLISFYEKMQSDKGSIPDRFSAQQFSDYHSELNMSSLELGDSALYFCASSSGLKNTEAFFGQGTRLTVV.

This clonotype has at least ten counts. The gene calls are TRBV11-2 and TRBJ2-3; D perhaps matches TRBD2 (5 bases). The germline gives CDR1 SGHAT, CDR2 FQNNGV. This CDR3 is built from 14 residues. Between the trimmed V and J ends, which lost 1 base and 3 bases, there was a span of 8 bases. The CDR3 sequence is CASSLGRVTDTQYF. The CDR3 region has the DNA TGTGCCAGCAGCTTAGGGCGGGTTACAGATACGCAGTATTTT. Looking up the rest from reference TRBV11-2 and TRBJ2-3 gives the full variable domain: EAGVAQSPRYKIIEKRQSVAFWCNPISGHATLYWYQQILGQGPKLLIQFQNNGVVDDSQLPKDRFSAERLKGVDSTLKIQPAKLEDSAVYLCASSLGRVTDTQYFGPGTRLTVL.

With respect to this clonotype: A much larger clone differs from this one at a single base, so this may be a read error. The chain links TRBV7-2 to TRBJ2-3; TRBD2 matches at 7 bases. CDR3 size: 14 residues. The germline gives CDR1 SGHTA, CDR2 FQGNSA. V lost 3 bases, J lost 2 bases, and 2 bases stayed unmatched. CDR3: CASSFRDYTDTQYF. CDR3 bases: TGTGCCAGCAGCTTCCGGGACTACACAGATACGCAGTATTTT.

This clonotype was seen a handful of times. The chain couples TRBV11-2 to TRBJ2-7, with D possibly matching TRBD2 (5 bases). The CDR3 consists of 15 residues. Germline CDR1 reads SGHAT; CDR2 reads FQNNGV. V was trimmed by 5 bases and J by 3 bases, leaving 17 bases between them. For the CDR3, the DNA is TGTGCCAGCAGCGACGCCATTCTGGAGGACTACGAGCAGTACTTC. Amino acid sequence: CASSDAILEDYEQYF.

A word on this clonotype: In this CDR3 the conserved last residue, phenylalanine or tryptophan, is missing, so a read error is likely. The CDR3 region has the DNA TGTGCCAGCAGCCCCGCAGGGCGAACCAACACCGGGGAGCTGTTTCTT. Residues: CASSPAGRTNTGELFL. The rearrangement links TRBV11-2 to TRBJ2-2, with D possibly TRBD1 on 5 matching bases. The V gene's germline CDR1 is SGHAT and CDR2 FQNNGV. The CDR3 is made up of 16 amino acids. V gave up 5 bases and J gave up 2 bases, with 15 bases separating them.

This CDR3 is CASSPQQGGHRQFF. In nucleotides, the CDR3 is TGCGCCAGCAGCCCTCAACAGGGAGGCCATCGGCAGTTCTTC. The chain couples TRBV5-1 to TRBJ2-1; perhaps D is TRBD1 or TRBD2 (6 bases each). The CDR3 has 14 residues. Trimming removed 4 bases at V and 12 bases at J, with 20 bases between. Germline V gives CDR1 SGHRS, CDR2 YFSETQ.

The chain uses TRBV7-9 and TRBJ1-2, with TRBD1 matching over 9 bases. Germline CDR1 and CDR2: SEHNR and FQNEAQ (reference sequence). The CDR3 sequence is 15 residues long. V lost 0 bases, J lost 3 bases, and 2 bases stayed unmatched. The DNA for the CDR3 is TGTGCCAGCAGCTTAGCTGGACAGGGGTACTATGGCTACACCTTC. Its protein is CASSLAGQGYYGYTF. The full variable domain, in which reference TRBV7-9 and TRBJ1-2 provide the parts outside the CDR3, is DTGVSQNPRHKITKRGQNVTFRCDPISEHNRLYWYRQTLGQGPEFLTYFQNEAQLEKSRLLSDRFSAERPKGSFSTLEIQRTEQGDSAMYLCASSLAGQGYYGYTFGSGTRLTVV.

The V call is TRBV18, the J call TRBJ1-5; TRBD1 matches at 7 bases. V was clipped by 3 bases and J by 0 bases; unmatched bases: 8. Germline V gene lookup returns CDR1 KGHSH and CDR2 LQKENI. The CDR3 loop spans 17 amino acids. The CDR3 protein is CASSPKRQGNSNQPQHF. In nucleotides, the CDR3 is TGTGCCAGCTCACCCAAGAGACAGGGAAATAGCAATCAGCCCCAGCATTTT.

The V call is TRBV3-1, the J call TRBJ1-1; 9 bases line up with TRBD1. The V gene's germline CDR1 is LGHDT and CDR2 YNNKEL (reference sequence). The V gene end was trimmed by 0 bases and the J gene end by 5 bases; junction bases not matched to a gene: 10. The CDR3 runs to 17 residues. CDR3: CASSQDRGQGTSTEAFF. The CDR3 coding sequence is TGTGCCAGCAGCCAAGATAGAGGACAGGGGACTTCTACTGAAGCTTTCTTT.

In this sample, this clonotype turned up many times. V and J are TRBV2 and TRBJ2-5, with 9 bases lining up with TRBD1. V shed 5 bases and J 5 bases; nucleotides not matched to a gene: 9. The CDR3 is 15 amino acids. Germline lookup yields CDR1 SNHLY and CDR2 FYNNEI. CDR3 nucleotide sequence: TGTGCCAGCAGTAGCCCGGGACAGGGTATTGAGACCCAGTACTTC. It is translated as CASSSPGQGIETQYF. Based on the CDR3 plus reference TRBV2 and TRBJ2-5, the full variable domain is EPEVTQTPSHQVTQMGQEVILRCVPISNHLYFYWYRQILGQKVEFLVSFYNNEISEKSEIFDDQFSVERPDGSNFTLKIRSTKLEDSAMYFCASSSPGQGIETQYFGPGTRLLVL.

This clonotype occurred many times. This chain links TRBV12-3 or TRBV12-4 with TRBJ1-2; D may be TRBD1 (5 bases). Trimming took 6 bases from V and 0 from J, leaving 14 bases between them. The CDR3 length is 15 residues. The CDR3 DNA is TGTGCCAGCAGCTCCTCGGGACTGCCTAACTATGGCTACACCTTC. It is translated as CASSSSGLPNYGYTF.

This clonotype showed up many times. J is TRBJ2-2 and V is TRBV7-6; D call uncertain. The CDR3 is 16 amino acids. Germline CDR1 reads SGHVS; CDR2 reads FNYEAQ. V lost 2 bases and J 0 bases, leaving 10 bases between the germline ends. This CDR3 is CASSLNLGANTGELFF. The CDR3 region has the DNA TGTGCCAGCAGCTTAAACCTCGGTGCGAACACCGGGGAGCTGTTTTTT.